This T cell receptor (beta chain) was profiled in a study of graft-versus-host responses after intestinal transplantation. Study-level information: Every recipient had anti-thymocyte globulin induction and about three years of tacrolimus plus steroids. Findings of the study overall: Researchers found GvH clones in recipient marrow, and some showed up first in ileum or blood.

Assay used: immunoSEQ multiplex PCR; TCRdb lists only in-frame clones, some missing. The sample carries approximately 37,000 clones, roughly 89% recorded once. The CDR3 runs to 14 residues. Per the germline V gene, CDR1 is LNHDA and CDR2 is SQIVND (reference sequence). Trimming cost V 4 bases and J 2 bases, with 12 bases left between them. This clone was observed a few times. Its cognate antigen is unknown. V usage is TRBV19 and J usage is TRBJ2-7, with no clear D. The source material was PBMCs, sampled about 270 days after transplant. This TCR was sampled from a human patient who received an intestinal transplant, so some T cells may come from the graft donor. The CDR3 sequence: CASSTFSGTYEQYF. For the CDR3, the DNA is TGTGCCAGTAGTACCTTCAGTGGAACCTACGAGCAGTACTTC.